Each of the 29 T cell receptor beta chains below was sequenced from the same sample in a study of radiation and T cells in renal cell carcinoma. The time point denotes: baseline pretreatment blood. Sample treatment: 15 Gy SBRT to primary tumor, nephrectomy 4 weeks later. Only in-frame clones appear in the TCRdb table, and some are missing; sequencing was by immunoSEQ multiplex PCR. This table has about 88,000 clones, less than 90% appearing once. The input for sequencing was blood, taken from a patient whose treatment included radiotherapy and nephrectomy. These TCRs come from a man in his fifties with renal cell carcinoma.

This chain links TRBV6-4 with TRBJ2-3, with D possibly being TRBD2 (7 bases). This CDR3 comprises 14 residues. Germline lookup yields CDR1 MRHNA and CDR2 SNTAGT. With 3 bases removed from V and 5 bases from J, the gap between germline ends came to 12 bases. CDR3 sequence: CASSESGGGDTQYF. The CDR3 DNA reads TGTGCCAGCAGTGAGTCGGGGGGCGGAGATACGCAGTATTTT.

The chain links TRBV7-2 to TRBJ2-1, with 12 bases aligning to TRBD2. Trimming cost V 5 bases and J 7 bases; bases outside gene matches: 6. This CDR3 is 15 amino acids long. Germline V CDR1 and CDR2: SGHTA, FQGNSA. CDR3 DNA: TGTGCCAGCAGCCAGACTAGCGGGAGTCTTAATGAGCAGTTCTTC. It yields the protein CASSQTSGSLNEQFF.

The rearrangement uses TRBV5-6 and TRBJ2-3; possible D gene TRBD2, 5 bases. Per germline, CDR1 SGHDT and CDR2 YYEEEE. The V end lost 0 bases, the J end lost 4 bases, and 9 bases lay between the germline ends. CDR3 length equals 14 residues. CDR3 loop: CASSLVLAADTQYF. The CDR3 DNA follows: TGTGCCAGCAGCTTGGTGCTAGCAGCAGATACGCAGTATTTT.

This chain connects TRBV5-3 to TRBJ2-7; tentative D call: TRBD1 (5 bases). TRBV5-3 is an ORF; its function is uncertain. V lost 0 bases, J lost 8 bases, and 15 bases lay in between. The CDR3 is 14 residues long. CDR3 amino acids: CARSLGQYTRKQYF. The CDR3 DNA sequence: TGTGCCAGAAGCTTGGGACAGTACACCAGGAAGCAGTACTTC.

This clone was counted a single time. The CDR3 region has the DNA TGTGCCAGCAGTTTTGGGGACGCTGAAGCTTTCTTT. Encoded protein: CASSFGDAEAFF. V is TRBV11-2 and J is TRBJ1-1, with D tentatively TRBD1 (5 bases). Per the germline V gene, CDR1 is SGHAT and CDR2 is FQNNGV. Trimming took off 6 bases at V and 6 bases at J, with 11 bases between the two ends. The CDR3 is 12 amino acids.

V usage is TRBV10-1 and J usage is TRBJ1-1; D remains unclear. The germline CDR1 and CDR2 sequences are WNHNN and SYGVQD (reference sequence). V lost 3 bases to trimming and J lost 4 bases, with 12 bases between them. The CDR3 contains 14 residues. CDR3 region: CASSDGDWRTEAFF. In DNA, the CDR3 is TGCGCCAGCAGTGATGGGGATTGGCGCACTGAAGCTTTCTTT.

V and J are TRBV4-1 and TRBJ1-2; tentative D call: TRBD1 (6 bases). The CDR3 length is 18 residues. Germline V gene sequence: CDR1 MGHRA, CDR2 YSYEKL. The V end lost 0 bases, the J end lost 0 bases, and 17 bases lay between the germline ends. CDR3 DNA sequence: TGCGCCAGCAGCCAAGAGCGCGGGGGCCACGGGGCTAACTATGGCTACACCTTC. It encodes CASSQERGGHGANYGYTF.

The genes are TRBV5-1 and TRBJ2-3; 12 bases agree with TRBD2. V shed 6 bases and J 3 bases; nucleotides not matched to a gene: 5. Germline CDR1 SGHRS, CDR2 YFSETQ. The CDR3 runs 15 residues. CDR3 coding DNA: TGCGCCAGCAAAACAGGGACTAGCGGGACAGATACGCAGTATTTT. Translated, it gives CASKTGTSGTDTQYF. Using reference TRBV5-1 and TRBJ2-3 for the parts outside the CDR3, the full variable domain is KAGVTQTPRYLIKTRGQQVTLSCSPISGHRSVSWYQQTPGQGLQFLFEYFSETQRNKGNFPGRFSGRQFSNSRSEMNVSTLELGDSALYLCASKTGTSGTDTQYFGPGTRLTVL.

This clone has just one count. J is TRBJ2-4 and V is TRBV4-1; a possible D gene is TRBD2 (6 bases). Trimming removed 3 bases at V and 7 bases at J, with 16 bases between. The CDR3 loop spans 15 amino acids. In germline, CDR1 is MGHRA, CDR2 YSYEKL. Here the CDR3 reads CASSHDGSEGNIQYF. In DNA form, the CDR3 reads TGCGCCAGCAGCCACGACGGGTCGGAGGGGAACATTCAGTACTTC.

The V and J genes are TRBV2 and TRBJ2-7; 13 bases are a match to TRBD2. CDR1 and CDR2 (germline): SNHLY, FYNNEI. This CDR3 has 16 residues. The junction had 6 bases not matched to a gene; V was cut back by 6 bases and J by 1 base. The CDR3 sequence: CASRDELAGGSYEQYF. The CDR3 DNA is TGTGCCAGCAGGGACGAACTAGCGGGGGGGTCCTACGAGCAGTACTTC. Together with reference TRBV2 and TRBJ2-7, the CDR3 gives the full variable domain: EPEVTQTPSHQVTQMGQEVILRCVPISNHLYFYWYRQILGQKVEFLVSFYNNEISEKSEIFDDQFSVERPDGSNFTLKIRSTKLEDSAMYFCASRDELAGGSYEQYFGPGTRLTVT.

V usage is TRBV4-2 and J usage is TRBJ2-7; possible D gene TRBD2, 6 bases. Germline V gene sequence: CDR1 LGHNA, CDR2 YNFKEQ. CDR3 length: 14 amino acids. The V end was cut by 3 bases, the J end by 0 bases, with 9 bases between. The CDR3 is CASSQGDFSYEQYF. DNA for the CDR3: TGTGCCAGCAGCCAGGGGGACTTCTCCTACGAGCAGTACTTC.

The gene calls are TRBV2 and TRBJ2-5, with D tentatively TRBD1 (6 bases). CDR3 length: 13 amino acids. From germline, CDR1 is SNHLY and CDR2 FYNNEI. The V gene lost 6 bases and the J gene lost 4 bases, with 12 bases spanning the gap. The CDR3 protein is CASRGGSGETQYF. The CDR3 DNA reads TGTGCCAGCAGAGGGGGAAGCGGAGAGACCCAGTACTTC.

This chain joins TRBV27 and TRBJ1-1; no clear D. Trimming pared 4 bases from V and 1 base from J, leaving 7 bases between. This CDR3 spans 13 amino acids. Germline V gene lookup returns CDR1 MNHEY and CDR2 SMNVEV (reference sequence). The CDR3 sequence is CASSWQTNTEAFF. CDR3 sequence (DNA): TGTGCCAGCAGTTGGCAGACGAACACTGAAGCTTTCTTT.

This sequence joins TRBV6-1 and TRBJ1-2, with D maybe TRBD1 (5 bases). V was trimmed by 4 bases and J by 1 base, leaving 16 bases between them. The CDR3 runs 16 residues. Germline V gene sequence: CDR1 MNHNS, CDR2 SASEGT. The CDR3 nucleotides read TGTGCCAGCAGTGGGGGGTTTGGGAGCTTTAACTATGGCTACACCTTC. Translated: CASSGGFGSFNYGYTF.

The chain carries TRBV27 and TRBJ2-2; TRBD2 matches at 13 bases. Germline trimming cut 1 base from V and 0 bases from J; bases unmatched to any gene: 5. Germline-derived CDR1 and CDR2 are MNHEY and SMNVEV (reference sequence). There are 19 residues in the CDR3. For the CDR3, the DNA is TGTGCCAGCAGTTTATACGGGACTAGCGGGAATACGAACACCGGGGAGCTGTTTTTT. Amino acids: CASSLYGTSGNTNTGELFF.

The chain combines TRBV19 with TRBJ2-3; no clear D gene. CDR1 is LNHDA and CDR2 is SQIVND in the germline V gene (reference sequence). This CDR3 is 17 amino acids long. Between the trimmed V and J ends, which lost 6 bases and 6 bases, there was a span of 25 bases. Written as DNA, the CDR3 is TGTGCCAGTAGCCCCACCCTTACCCAAAACGTCCGGGATACGCAGTATTTT. Translated, it gives CASSPTLTQNVRDTQYF.

The chain employs TRBV2 and TRBJ2-7; TRBD1 matches at 7 bases. The CDR3 spans 13 residues. V shed 4 bases, J shed 3 bases, and the junction held 3 bases outside the gene matches. Germline CDR1 and CDR2: SNHLY and FYNNEI. The CDR3 is CASSGTGDYEQYF. As DNA, the CDR3 is TGTGCCAGCAGTGGAACAGGGGACTACGAGCAGTACTTC. The full variable domain, completed using reference TRBV2 and TRBJ2-7, is EPEVTQTPSHQVTQMGQEVILRCVPISNHLYFYWYRQILGQKVEFLVSFYNNEISEKSEIFDDQFSVERPDGSNFTLKIRSTKLEDSAMYFCASSGTGDYEQYFGPGTRLTVT.

The V call is TRBV11-2, the J call TRBJ1-2; 8 bases are shared with TRBD1. The ends lost 4 bases at V and 4 bases at J; junction bases unmatched: 5. The CDR3 runs to 14 residues. Looked up from germline, CDR1 is SGHAT and CDR2 is FQNNGV. CDR3 protein: CASSSGQGSYGYTF. For the CDR3, the DNA is TGTGCCAGCAGCTCCGGACAGGGAAGCTATGGCTACACCTTC.

J is TRBJ2-6 and V is TRBV30; no reliable D call. V gave up 5 bases and J gave up 0 bases, with 8 bases separating them. CDR1 GTSNPN and CDR2 SVGIG come from the germline V gene (reference sequence). The CDR3 sequence is 14 residues long. CDR3 region: CAWEQLSGANVLTF. CDR3 DNA: TGTGCCTGGGAACAGCTCTCTGGGGCCAACGTCCTGACTTTC.

The genes are TRBV14 and TRBJ2-7; perhaps TRBD1 as D (5 bases). V lost 9 bases and J 3 bases, leaving 15 bases between the germline ends. The CDR3 spans 13 residues. Germline-derived CDR1 and CDR2 are SGHDN and FVKESK. DNA of the CDR3: TGTGCCAGTGGTAGGGGATCCCGCTACGAGCAGTACTTC. Protein sequence: CASGRGSRYEQYF. The complete variable domain, with remaining parts taken from reference TRBV14 and TRBJ2-7, reads EAGVTQFPSHSVIEKGQTVTLRCDPISGHDNLYWYRRVMGKEIKFLLHFVKESKQDESGMPNNRFLAERTGGTYSTLKVQPAELEDSGVYFCASGRGSRYEQYFGPGTRLTVT.

This chain uses TRBV7-5 with TRBJ1-5. TRBV7-5 is a pseudogene segment. This CDR3 has 19 amino acids. This chain's CDR3 is CARSFLSIGGYYSNQPQHF. The CDR3 nucleotides read TGTGCCAGAAGCTTCTTATCCATTGGCGGATACTATAGCAATCAGCCCCAGCATTTT.

This clone was observed a few times. The V call is TRBV30, the J call TRBJ1-4; D is ambiguous. The CDR3 contains 14 residues. V was cut by 3 bases and J by 8 bases, with 16 bases left in between. CDR1 is GTSNPN, CDR2 SVGIG, per germline (reference sequence). As DNA, the CDR3 is TGTGCCTGGAGCCCGAATGGACGTGGCGAAAAACTGTTTTTT. Protein sequence: CAWSPNGRGEKLFF.

The rearrangement links TRBV27 to TRBJ1-1; no firm D call. Trimming removed 5 bases at V and 4 bases at J, with 20 bases between. The CDR3 is 16 amino acids. The V gene's germline CDR1 is MNHEY and CDR2 SMNVEV (reference sequence). DNA of the CDR3: TGTGCCAGCAGTCGAGGTCGAGCACTCGGGCCCACTGAAGCTTTCTTT. Amino acid sequence: CASSRGRALGPTEAFF.

CDR3: CASSPPGLGGETQYF. The CDR3, as DNA: TGTGCCAGCTCACCACCCGGACTAGGCGGGGAGACCCAGTACTTC. V gene TRBV18 combines with J gene TRBJ2-5; TRBD2 aligns across 7 bases. CDR1 is KGHSH and CDR2 is LQKENI in the germline V gene. V dropped 0 bases and J dropped 5; count of bases not matched to a gene: 6. The CDR3 runs 15 residues.

This rearrangement joins TRBV5-1 to TRBJ2-3; D possibly corresponds to TRBD2 (6 bases). In germline, CDR1 is SGHRS, CDR2 YFSETQ. The CDR3 is 14 residues long. Trimming left V 4 bases short and J 6 bases short, with 15 bases between. The CDR3 spells CASSPPLARDTQYF. The CDR3 nucleotides are TGCGCCAGCAGCCCCCCACTAGCTCGGGATACGCAGTATTTT.

The rearrangement links TRBV19 to TRBJ1-2; a weak D match, TRBD1 (5 bases). The V end lost 8 bases, the J end lost 8 bases, and 9 bases lay between the germline ends. Germline-derived CDR1 and CDR2 are LNHDA and SQIVND (reference sequence). The CDR3 loop spans 10 amino acids. CDR3 sequence reads: CASGAYGYTF. Here the CDR3 DNA reads TGTGCCAGTGGGGCGTACGGCTACACCTTC.

The chain combines TRBV6-6 with TRBJ1-1; D perhaps matches TRBD1 (5 bases). The germline CDR1 and CDR2 sequences are MNHNY and SVGAGI (reference sequence). The V gene lost 7 bases and the J gene lost 2 bases, with 14 bases spanning the gap. CDR3 length: 14 residues. CDR3 coding DNA: TGTGCCAGCACCATGGGGAGGGGAAACACTGAAGCTTTCTTT. As protein: CASTMGRGNTEAFF.

The chain is built from TRBV10-2 and TRBJ2-3; 10 bases map to TRBD2. The germline CDR1 and CDR2 sequences are WSHSY and SAAADI. The trim removed 6 bases at V and 6 bases at J, leaving 6 bases unmatched. The CDR3 extends over 14 amino acids. The CDR3, as DNA: TGCGCCAGCAGCCCGGGACTAGCGTTGGATACGCAGTATTTT. Protein product: CASSPGLALDTQYF.

This chain uses TRBV5-5 with TRBJ1-6; D call uncertain. The CDR3 consists of 14 residues. The germline gives CDR1 SGHKS, CDR2 YYEKEE (reference sequence). V was clipped by 3 bases and J by 8 bases, with 12 bases between them. In nucleotides, the CDR3 is TGTGCCAGCAGCTCAACTGTTGAATATTCACCCCTCCACTTT. It specifies CASSSTVEYSPLHF.